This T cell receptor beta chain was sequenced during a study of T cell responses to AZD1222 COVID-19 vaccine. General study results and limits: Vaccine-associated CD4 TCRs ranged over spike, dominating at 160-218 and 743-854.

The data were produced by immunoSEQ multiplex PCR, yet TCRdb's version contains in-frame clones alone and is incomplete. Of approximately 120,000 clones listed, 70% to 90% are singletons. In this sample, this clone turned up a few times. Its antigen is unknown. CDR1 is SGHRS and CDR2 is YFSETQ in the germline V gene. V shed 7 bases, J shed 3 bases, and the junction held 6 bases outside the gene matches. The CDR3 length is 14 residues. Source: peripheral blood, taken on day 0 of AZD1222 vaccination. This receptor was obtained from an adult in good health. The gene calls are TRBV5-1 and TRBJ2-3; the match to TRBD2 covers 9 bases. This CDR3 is CASAAGGRTDTQYF. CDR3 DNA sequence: TGCGCCAGCGCGGCGGGAGGGCGGACAGATACGCAGTATTTT.